A single sample is the source of the 24 T cell receptor beta chains below, sequenced in a study of cytomegalovirus exposure and HLA in healthy donors (dated by TCRdb to the late 2010s). Library preparation used the immunoSEQ multiplex PCR assay. The multiplex PCR relied on a mix of 60 forward primers for TCR Vbeta segments and 13 reverse primers for TCR Jbeta segments. TCRdb took this table from immuneACCESS and kept in-frame rearrangements with V and J called. Such tables lack part of the clones; where checked against another copy, unresolved V genes explain under half of the gap, and the rest is unexplained. The sample records some 130,000 clones, 65% to 70% of which are singletons. The top ten clonotypes cover 1.5% to 2% of the sample. What was sequenced was PBMCs. Every receptor here comes from a human donor in good health.

Turning to this clone: A junction end diverges from the germline sequence, so it may reflect a read error. The rearrangement joins TRBV18 to TRBJ2-3; the match to TRBD2 covers 9 bases. The CDR3 loop spans 15 amino acids. Germline CDR1 KGHSH, CDR2 LQKENI. The CDR3 DNA reads as TGTGCCAGCTCACTACAAAGCGGGAGGTCAGAGTTTGGGCATTTT. Translation gives CASSLQSGRSEFGHF.

The J gene is TRBJ2-2, the V gene TRBV4-1, with 9 bases identical to TRBD2. The germline CDR1 and CDR2 sequences are MGHRA and YSYEKL. Trimming removed 3 bases from V and 8 bases from J; junction bases left unmatched: 4. The CDR3 is made up of 14 amino acids. The CDR3 DNA reads as TGCGCCAGCAGCCACCCTAGCGGGACTGGGGAGCTGTTTTTT. It translates to CASSHPSGTGELFF.

The chain combines TRBV5-1 with TRBJ2-5; D is unresolved. The germline V gene has CDR1 SGHRS and CDR2 YFSETQ. Trimming removed 0 bases at V and 5 bases at J, with 5 bases between. The CDR3 runs 12 residues. The CDR3 DNA follows: TGCGCCAGCAGCTTGGGTTCGGAGACCCAGTACTTC. Protein: CASSLGSETQYF.

This clone was counted a single time. This chain connects TRBV11-3 to TRBJ2-7; D might be TRBD2 (6 bases). CDR1 and CDR2 (germline): SGHNT, YENEEA. The CDR3 has 14 residues. V shed 4 bases and J shed 3 bases, with 13 bases lying between them. CDR3 loop: CASSSGGRVYEQYF. The DNA of the CDR3 is TGTGCCAGCAGCTCCGGAGGGCGGGTCTACGAGCAGTACTTC.

This clone showed up just a few times. This chain connects TRBV4-1 to TRBJ2-7, with TRBD1 identical over 9 bases. CDR3 length: 14 amino acids. The J segment lost 4 bases and the V segment lost 0 bases, leaving 1 base of the junction unmatched. Germline V lookup: CDR1 MGHRA, CDR2 YSYEKL. CDR3 nucleotides: TGCGCCAGCAGCCAAGAGGGACAGGGATACGAGCAGTACTTC. The encoded protein is CASSQEGQGYEQYF.

This clone showed up just once. This chain uses TRBV5-5 with TRBJ2-7; D is ambiguous. CDR1 and CDR2 from the germline V gene are SGHKS and YYEKEE (reference sequence). V lost 1 base and J 4 bases, leaving 12 bases between the germline ends. The CDR3 runs to 14 residues. The CDR3 spells CASSLYSGSYEQYF. The CDR3 DNA is TGTGCCAGCAGCTTGTACTCCGGTTCGTACGAGCAGTACTTC.

This clone was seen more than once but under ten times. The chain recombines TRBV11-2 with TRBJ1-3, with D perhaps TRBD1 (6 bases). This CDR3 region has 15 residues. V dropped 5 bases and J dropped 2 bases, with 13 bases sitting between them. Germline V CDR1 and CDR2: SGHAT, FQNNGV. The CDR3: CASSTSNRAGNTIYF. CDR3 in DNA: TGTGCCAGCAGCACATCGAACAGGGCTGGAAACACCATATATTTT.

The rearrangement uses TRBV18 and TRBJ1-2; TRBD1 might be the D (5 bases). The germline V and J ends were trimmed by 8 bases and 8 bases, with 18 bases remaining between them. This CDR3 contains 13 residues. The germline gives CDR1 KGHSH, CDR2 LQKENI. This CDR3 is CASIGGERLGYTF. In nucleotides, the CDR3 is TGTGCCAGCATCGGGGGGGAAAGGTTGGGCTACACCTTC.

The J gene is TRBJ1-2, the V gene TRBV28; weak D call: TRBD1 (6 bases). Between the trimmed V and J ends, which lost 7 bases and 6 bases, there was a span of 18 bases. Germline V gives CDR1 MDHEN, CDR2 SYDVKM. This CDR3 has 14 residues. The DNA for the CDR3 is TGTGCCAGCAACCAACGACAGGTCGAGAATGGCTACACCTTC. Its translation: CASNQRQVENGYTF.

The chain links TRBV27 to TRBJ2-3; 16 nucleotides match TRBD2. CDR1 and CDR2 (germline): MNHEY, SMNVEV (reference sequence). V was pared by 3 bases and J by 8 bases, with 8 bases of the junction left unmatched. The length of the CDR3 is 17 residues. The CDR3 protein is CASSFGTSGRAKGTQYF. CDR3 in DNA: TGTGCCAGCAGTTTCGGGACTAGCGGGAGGGCCAAGGGTACGCAGTATTTT.

The V and J genes are TRBV7-9 and TRBJ2-7; tentative D call: TRBD2 (6 bases). The CDR3 runs to 14 residues. Trimming shortened V by 3 bases and J by 2 bases, and 11 bases separated the two germline ends. Germline V gene lookup returns CDR1 SEHNR and CDR2 FQNEAQ (reference sequence). CDR3 sequence reads: CASSLGEVAYEQYF. The CDR3 nucleotides read TGTGCCAGCAGCTTGGGGGAGGTCGCCTACGAGCAGTACTTC.

The rearrangement uses TRBV5-1 and TRBJ2-3; TRBD1 matches 7 bases. Germline trimming cut 4 bases from V and 0 bases from J; bases unmatched to any gene: 5. CDR3 length equals 15 residues. CDR1 and CDR2 (germline): SGHRS, YFSETQ. The CDR3: CASSPSTGSTDTQYF. The CDR3 DNA sequence: TGCGCCAGCAGCCCTTCGACAGGGAGCACAGATACGCAGTATTTT.

The chain uses TRBV5-4 and TRBJ2-5, with D perhaps matching TRBD2 (7 bases). Per germline, CDR1 SGHNT and CDR2 YYREEE (reference sequence). This CDR3 spans 12 amino acids. Trimming removed 7 bases at V and 3 bases at J, with 10 bases between. The CDR3 DNA reads TGTGCCAGCCGCGGGGGCAAAGAGACCCAGTACTTC. Translation gives CASRGGKETQYF.

V gene TRBV5-5 combines with J gene TRBJ1-1; TRBD1 is a possible D gene (5 bases). V gave up 0 bases and J gave up 5 bases, with 11 bases separating them. This CDR3 contains 14 residues. Germline V CDR1 and CDR2: SGHKS, YYEKEE (reference sequence). Here the CDR3 reads CASSLGQMWTEAFF. The CDR3, as DNA: TGTGCCAGCAGCTTGGGACAGATGTGGACTGAAGCTTTCTTT.

This clone was seen more than once but under ten times. J is TRBJ1-2 and V is TRBV6-5; weak D call: TRBD1 (6 bases). Germline V gene sequence: CDR1 MNHEY, CDR2 SVGAGI. Trimming left V 0 bases short and J 4 bases short, with 15 bases between. CDR3 length: 16 amino acids. The CDR3 loop reads CASSYSSDRGFYGYTF. DNA for the CDR3: TGTGCCAGCAGTTACTCGTCGGACAGAGGGTTCTATGGCTACACCTTC.

J is TRBJ1-2 and V is TRBV19, with 10 bases fitting TRBD1. The V segment lost 7 bases and the J segment 1 base; nucleotides outside the gene matches: 9. From germline, CDR1 is LNHDA and CDR2 SQIVND (reference sequence). This CDR3 region has 16 residues. The CDR3 region is CASTGGQGSDNYGYTF. In DNA form, the CDR3 reads TGTGCCAGTACGGGGGGACAGGGGAGTGATAACTATGGCTACACCTTC. Variable domain in full (rest from reference TRBV19 and TRBJ1-2): DGGITQSPKYLFRKEGQNVTLSCEQNLNHDAMYWYRQDPGQGLRLIYYSQIVNDFQKGDIAEGYSVSREKKESFPLTVTSAQKNPTAFYLCASTGGQGSDNYGYTFGSGTRLTVV.

The chain links TRBV10-3 to TRBJ2-1; TRBD1 agrees at 8 bases. This CDR3 contains 15 residues. Trimming removed 5 bases from V and 2 bases from J; junction bases left unmatched: 5. Germline V gene lookup returns CDR1 ENHRY and CDR2 SYGVKD. The chain's CDR3 is CAISLGQATYNEQFF. The CDR3 coding sequence is TGTGCCATCAGTTTGGGACAGGCCACCTACAATGAGCAGTTCTTC.

This sequence joins TRBV5-5 and TRBJ1-2; 7 nucleotides agree with TRBD1. The trim removed 2 bases at V and 4 bases at J, leaving 5 bases unmatched. This CDR3 spans 14 amino acids. Germline CDR1 and CDR2: SGHKS and YYEKEE (reference sequence). The CDR3 region has the DNA TGTGCCAGCAGCTTAGTAGGGGGCGGCTATGGCTACACCTTC. Translation gives CASSLVGGGYGYTF.

The chain is built from TRBV9 and TRBJ2-1; 13 bases line up with TRBD2. Looked up from germline, CDR1 is SGDLS and CDR2 is YYNGEE. This CDR3 comprises 16 residues. The V and J ends lost 3 bases and 5 bases, in that order; junction bases with no gene match: 5. In DNA, the CDR3 is TGTGCCAGCAGCGCCGGACTAGCGGGGGCGGACAATGAGCAGTTCTTC. Encoded protein: CASSAGLAGADNEQFF.

J is TRBJ2-1 and V is TRBV5-1, with 11 bases lining up with TRBD1. There are 15 residues in the CDR3. Unmatched junction bases numbered 3, after V lost 0 bases and J lost 7 bases. Germline V gene lookup returns CDR1 SGHRS and CDR2 YFSETQ. The CDR3 DNA is TGCGCCAGCAGCTTGGGCGGGACAGGGGGAAATGAGCAGTTCTTC. This sequence encodes CASSLGGTGGNEQFF.

J is TRBJ1-2 and V is TRBV11-3; 12 nucleotides agree with TRBD1. The CDR3 extends over 18 amino acids. Germline lookup yields CDR1 SGHNT and CDR2 YENEEA. Trimming cost V 6 bases and J 1 base; bases outside gene matches: 12. CDR3 protein: CASRWREGTGGDNYGYTF. The CDR3 DNA is TGTGCCAGCAGGTGGAGAGAGGGGACAGGGGGCGATAACTATGGCTACACCTTC.

The CDR3 DNA reads as TGTGCCAGTAGTATAGACGCGGGAGTCTACAATGAGCAGTTCTTC. Translated: CASSIDAGVYNEQFF. The V call is TRBV19, the J call TRBJ2-1, with TRBD2 matching over 7 bases. J lost 3 bases, V lost 0 bases, and 2 bases had no gene match. CDR3 length equals 15 residues. Germline V gives CDR1 LNHDA, CDR2 SQIVND (reference sequence).

The chain is built from TRBV5-4 and TRBJ2-1; 14 nucleotides agree with TRBD2. With V trimmed by 4 bases and J by 8 bases, 8 bases remained unmatched. The CDR3 consists of 16 residues. The V gene's germline CDR1 is SGHNT and CDR2 YYREEE (reference sequence). The CDR3 DNA follows: TGTGCCAGCAGCCAGCAGGGACTAGCGGGAGTTCATGAGCAGTTCTTC. Translated: CASSQQGLAGVHEQFF.

The CDR3 region has the DNA TGCGCCAGCAGCTACGGACAGGGTGGCACCGGGGAGCTGTTTTTT. Protein sequence: CASSYGQGGTGELFF. This chain connects TRBV5-1 to TRBJ2-2; 8 positions match TRBD1. In germline, CDR1 is SGHRS, CDR2 YFSETQ. The V and J ends lost 3 bases and 4 bases, in that order; junction bases with no gene match: 5. The CDR3 spans 15 residues.